These T cell receptor beta chains were read from a single sample in a study of cytomegalovirus exposure and HLA in healthy donors. Only in-frame clones appear in the TCRdb table, and some are missing; sequencing was by immunoSEQ multiplex PCR. Among 170,000 or so clones listed, approximately 80% were seen once. Material for sequencing was PBMCs. Every receptor here comes from a woman in her thirties in good health and CMV-seronegative. Both conserved end residues are part of each CDR3. Each record gives: CDR3 length, D gene, J gene, V gene, clone size, CDR3 protein, CDR3 DNA. The D gene is left open where the match is weak. Only some rows state a clone size, as once, few, many or a class for expanded clones.

cdr3_length: 14; d_call: .; j_call: TRBJ2-2; v_call: TRBV18; clone_size: .; cdr3_aa: CASSPAVNTGELFF; cdr3_nt: TGTGCCAGCTCACCAGCAGTGAACACCGGGGAGCTGTTTTTT
cdr3_length: 14; d_call: .; j_call: TRBJ1-1; v_call: TRBV5-6; clone_size: .; cdr3_aa: CASSIGQQNTEAFF; cdr3_nt: TGTGCCAGCAGCATAGGACAGCAGAACACTGAAGCTTTCTTT
cdr3_length: 15; d_call: TRBD2; j_call: TRBJ2-5; v_call: TRBV19; clone_size: .; cdr3_aa: CASSVWGGLGETQYF; cdr3_nt: TGTGCCAGTAGTGTCTGGGGGGGATTGGGAGAGACCCAGTACTTC
cdr3_length: 15; d_call: .; j_call: TRBJ2-1; v_call: TRBV28; clone_size: once; cdr3_aa: CASSNRVFLAGERFF; cdr3_nt: TGTGCCAGCAGCAATAGGGTATTTCTGGCGGGTGAGCGGTTCTTC
cdr3_length: 13; d_call: .; j_call: TRBJ2-7; v_call: TRBV7-9; clone_size: few; cdr3_aa: CASSLPSSYEQYF; cdr3_nt: TGTGCCAGCAGCTTACCCAGCTCCTACGAGCAGTACTTC
cdr3_length: 19; d_call: TRBD1; j_call: TRBJ1-5; v_call: TRBV27; clone_size: .; cdr3_aa: CASSTGGGPGGEGNQPQHF; cdr3_nt: TGTGCCAGCAGTACGGGGGGAGGGCCAGGGGGCGAAGGGAATCAGCCCCAGCATTTT
cdr3_length: 13; d_call: .; j_call: TRBJ2-5; v_call: TRBV2; clone_size: .; cdr3_aa: CASSAGVLETQYF; cdr3_nt: TGTGCCAGCAGTGCCGGGGTCCTGGAGACCCAGTACTTC
cdr3_length: 15; d_call: TRBD2; j_call: TRBJ2-3; v_call: TRBV19; clone_size: .; cdr3_aa: CASSITSGGADTQYF; cdr3_nt: TGTGCCAGTAGTATTACTAGCGGGGGGGCAGATACGCAGTATTTT
cdr3_length: 15; d_call: TRBD1; j_call: TRBJ1-1; v_call: TRBV18; clone_size: .; cdr3_aa: CASSAQTGRNTEAFF; cdr3_nt: TGTGCCAGCTCCGCCCAGACAGGGAGGAACACTGAAGCTTTCTTT
cdr3_length: 15; d_call: TRBD2; j_call: TRBJ2-7; v_call: TRBV7-8; clone_size: .; cdr3_aa: CASSTLAGGSYEQYF; cdr3_nt: TGTGCCAGCAGTACACTAGCGGGGGGTTCCTACGAGCAGTACTTC